Below are 4 T cell receptor beta chains sequenced from a single sample in a study of vaccination and CD4 T cells after COVID-19. The Oncomine TCR Beta short-read assay was applied to DNA of cultured CD4+ T cells. TCRdb itself ran the PCR reads through MiXCR, one entry per CDR3 protein. The sample contains 15,000 to 20,000 distinct CDR3 sequences, just under 55% of which appear only once. Time point indicated: late sampling 161 to 241 days after vaccination in three convalescent patients. Specified treatment: approximately nine-day PBMC culture with coronavirus spike peptide pools or control peptides (ViraFEST assay). Their recognized antigens are unknown. The sequencing here drew on CD4+ T cells from blood, cultured in vitro, taken about 7 months after SARS-CoV-2 vaccination. Source of these receptors: a human donor who had recovered from COVID-19.

This rearrangement joins TRBV2 to TRBJ1-2; D gene ambiguous. The CDR3 consists of 14 residues. Trimming removed 6 bases at V and 6 bases at J, with 17 bases between. The V gene's germline CDR1 is SNHLY and CDR2 FYNNEI. The chain's CDR3 is CASSPGLGRDGYTF. Here the CDR3 DNA reads TGTGCCAGCAGCCCTGGGCTGGGGAGAGATGGCTACACCTTC.

The chain links TRBV27 to TRBJ2-3; TRBD2 aligns across 7 bases. The CDR3 consists of 14 residues. After removal of 2 bases from V and 5 bases from J, the junction contained 4 bases not matched to a gene. From germline, CDR1 is MNHEY and CDR2 SMNVEV (reference sequence). The CDR3 loop reads CASSLRGRVDTQYF. The CDR3 bases are TGTGCCAGCAGTTTACGGGGGAGGGTAGATACGCAGTATTTT.

Only a few counts were recorded for this clonotype. This chain joins TRBV6-1 and TRBJ2-7; weak D call: TRBD2 (7 bases). The V and J ends lost 6 bases and 4 bases respectively, with 16 bases between them. From germline, CDR1 is MNHNS and CDR2 SASEGT. The CDR3 length is 14 residues. CDR3 sequence: CASRSRGGGYEQYF. The CDR3 DNA is TGTGCCAGCAGGTCAAGGGGAGGGGGTTACGAGCAGTACTTC.

The genes are TRBV20-1 and TRBJ2-1; D gene uncertain. Trimming took 0 bases from V and 4 from J, leaving 1 base between them. CDR1 is DFQATT, CDR2 SNEGSKA, per germline (reference sequence). CDR3 length: 11 amino acids. CDR3 sequence: CSAREYNEQFF. In DNA form, the CDR3 reads TGCAGTGCTAGAGAGTACAATGAGCAGTTCTTC.